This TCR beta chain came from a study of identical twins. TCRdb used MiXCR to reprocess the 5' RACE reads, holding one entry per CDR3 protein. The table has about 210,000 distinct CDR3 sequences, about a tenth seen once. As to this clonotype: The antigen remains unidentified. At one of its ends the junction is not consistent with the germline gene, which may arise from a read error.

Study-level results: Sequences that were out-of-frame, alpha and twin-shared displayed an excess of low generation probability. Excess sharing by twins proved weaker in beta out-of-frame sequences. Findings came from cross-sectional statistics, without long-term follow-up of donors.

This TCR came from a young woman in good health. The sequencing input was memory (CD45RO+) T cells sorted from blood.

CDR3 in amino acids: CSARDRALIF. The CDR3 DNA is TGCAGTGCTAGAGATCGAGCACTAATATTC. The gene calls are TRBV20-1 and TRBJ2-7; D ambiguous. Germline CDR1 reads DFQATT; CDR2 reads SNEGSKA (reference sequence). The CDR3 totals 10 residues.